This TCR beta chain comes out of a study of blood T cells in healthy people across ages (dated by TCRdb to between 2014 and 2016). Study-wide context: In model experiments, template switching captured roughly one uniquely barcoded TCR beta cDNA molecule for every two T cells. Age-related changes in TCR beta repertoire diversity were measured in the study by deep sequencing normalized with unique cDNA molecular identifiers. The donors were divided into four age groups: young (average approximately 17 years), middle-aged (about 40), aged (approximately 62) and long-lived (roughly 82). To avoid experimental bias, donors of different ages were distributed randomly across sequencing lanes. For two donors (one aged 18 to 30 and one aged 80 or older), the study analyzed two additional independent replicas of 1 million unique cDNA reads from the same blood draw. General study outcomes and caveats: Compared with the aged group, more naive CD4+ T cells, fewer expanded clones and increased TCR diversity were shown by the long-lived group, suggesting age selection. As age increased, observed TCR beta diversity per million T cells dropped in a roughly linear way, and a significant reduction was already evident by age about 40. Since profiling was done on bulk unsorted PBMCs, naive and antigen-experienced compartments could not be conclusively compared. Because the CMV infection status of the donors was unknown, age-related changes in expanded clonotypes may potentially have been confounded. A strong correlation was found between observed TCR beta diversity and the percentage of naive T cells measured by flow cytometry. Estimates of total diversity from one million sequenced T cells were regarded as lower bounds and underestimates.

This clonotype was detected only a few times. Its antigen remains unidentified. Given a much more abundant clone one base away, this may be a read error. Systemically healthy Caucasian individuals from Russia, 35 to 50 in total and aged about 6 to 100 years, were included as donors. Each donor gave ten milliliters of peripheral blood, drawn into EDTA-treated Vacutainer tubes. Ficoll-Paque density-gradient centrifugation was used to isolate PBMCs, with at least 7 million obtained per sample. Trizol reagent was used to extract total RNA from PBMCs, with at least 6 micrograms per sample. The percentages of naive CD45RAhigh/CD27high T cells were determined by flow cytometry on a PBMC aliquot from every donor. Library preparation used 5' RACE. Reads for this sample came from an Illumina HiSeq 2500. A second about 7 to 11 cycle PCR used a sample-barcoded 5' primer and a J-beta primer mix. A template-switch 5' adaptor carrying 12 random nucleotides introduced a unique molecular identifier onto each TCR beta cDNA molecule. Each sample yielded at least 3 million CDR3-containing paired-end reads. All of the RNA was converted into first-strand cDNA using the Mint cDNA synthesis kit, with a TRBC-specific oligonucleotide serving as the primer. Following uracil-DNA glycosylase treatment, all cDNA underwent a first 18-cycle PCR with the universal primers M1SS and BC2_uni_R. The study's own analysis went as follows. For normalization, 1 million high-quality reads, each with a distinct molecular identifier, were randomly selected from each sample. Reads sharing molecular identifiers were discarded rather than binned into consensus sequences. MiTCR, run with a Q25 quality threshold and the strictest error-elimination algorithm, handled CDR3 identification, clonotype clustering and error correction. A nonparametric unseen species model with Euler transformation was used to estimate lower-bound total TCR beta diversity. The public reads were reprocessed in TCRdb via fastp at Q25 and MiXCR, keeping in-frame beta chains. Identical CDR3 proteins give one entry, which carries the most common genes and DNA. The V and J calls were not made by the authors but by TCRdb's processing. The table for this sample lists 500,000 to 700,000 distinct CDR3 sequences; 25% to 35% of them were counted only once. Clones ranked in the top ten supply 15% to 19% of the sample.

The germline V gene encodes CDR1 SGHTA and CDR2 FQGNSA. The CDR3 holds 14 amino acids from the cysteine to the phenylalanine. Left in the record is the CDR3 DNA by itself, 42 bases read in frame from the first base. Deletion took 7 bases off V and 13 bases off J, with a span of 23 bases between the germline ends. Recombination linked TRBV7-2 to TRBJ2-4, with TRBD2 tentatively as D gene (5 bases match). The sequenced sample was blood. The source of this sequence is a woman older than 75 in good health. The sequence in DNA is TGTGCCAGCACCATGGGGAGCGGTAACTACGGGCAGTACTTC. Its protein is CASTMGSGNYGQYF.